This T cell receptor beta chain derives from a study of blood T cells in healthy people across ages. The study's findings and limits: A conclusive naive versus antigen-experienced comparison was prevented by the unsorted PBMCs. Investigators viewed diversity estimates from one million T cells as underestimates, the study reported.

Comment on this clonotype: Its antigen is still unknown.

A second PCR of roughly 7 to 11 cycles used a sample-barcoded 5' primer and a J-beta primer mix. Using its own MiXCR run on the 5' RACE reads, TCRdb lists one record per CDR3 protein. The sample gives 1 million or so distinct CDR3 sequences, approximately 26% of which show up once; around 0.75% is in the top ten. CDR1 LGHDT and CDR2 YNNKEL come from the germline V gene (reference sequence). The CDR3 runs to 14 residues. These data were likewise used in another study, on T cells of mothers and their children.

Sequencing input: blood. The rearrangement links TRBV3-1 to TRBJ2-5; D unclear. The J call may not be correct, given that the DNA end is closer to TRBJ2-1. The sequence was collected from a girl aged 2 to 9 in good health. This CDR3 is CASSQDCIYNEQFF. DNA of the CDR3: TGTGCCAGCAGCCAAGATTGTATTTACAATGAGCAGTTCTTC.